The rows below give T cell receptor beta chains drawn from one sample of a study of response to subunit inactivated influenza vaccine. Using its own MiXCR run on the RT-PCR reads, TCRdb lists one record per CDR3 protein. The table shows some 800,000 distinct CDR3 sequences, with 21% occurring only once. The material sequenced was PBMCs from blood, taken less than 6 days after vaccination. The receptors were sampled from a man in his forties or fifties who received an inactivated influenza vaccine. The CDR3 runs from the conserved cysteine through the conserved F or W. A D gene is named only where the DNA matches it firmly. Clone size is stated in some rows and not others, as once, few, many or a class when expanded.

D gene: -; J gene: TRBJ2-5; clone size: -; V gene: TRBV20-1; CDR3 DNA: TGCAGTGCTAATGTGGGGGCGAGGGAGACCCAGTACTTC; CDR3 protein: CSANVGARETQYF
D gene: TRBD2; J gene: TRBJ2-7; clone size: -; V gene: TRBV29-1; CDR3 DNA: TGCAGCGTCCACCCCGGGGGGGGGACCTACGAGCAGTACTTC; CDR3 protein: CSVHPGGGTYEQYF
D gene: -; J gene: TRBJ2-3; clone size: -; V gene: TRBV2; CDR3 DNA: TGTGCCAGCAGTCTCCAACAGACCCTTTTCACAGATACGCAGTATTTT; CDR3 protein: CASSLQQTLFTDTQYF
D gene: -; J gene: TRBJ2-7; clone size: -; V gene: TRBV6-2/TRBV6-3; CDR3 DNA: TGTGCCAGCAGCCTCGGAGGGTTACGGTACGAGCAGTACTTC; CDR3 protein: CASSLGGLRYEQYF
D gene: TRBD1; J gene: TRBJ2-3; clone size: -; V gene: TRBV20-1; CDR3 DNA: TGCAGTGCTAGAGGGGATTGGGCAGGGGGCTTGCCAGATACGCAGTATTTT; CDR3 protein: CSARGDWAGGLPDTQYF
D gene: -; J gene: TRBJ2-4; clone size: -; V gene: TRBV3-1; CDR3 DNA: TGTGCCAGCAGCCAAGCTGGCTTAGCCAAAAACATTCAGTACTTC; CDR3 protein: CASSQAGLAKNIQYF
D gene: -; J gene: TRBJ1-1; clone size: once; V gene: TRBV20-1; CDR3 DNA: TGCAGTGCCTCAGATCCTACAGGGTTGGGCACTGAAGCTTTCTTT; CDR3 protein: CSASDPTGLGTEAFF
D gene: -; J gene: TRBJ2-7; clone size: many; V gene: TRBV5-1; CDR3 DNA: TGCGCCAGCAGCTTTTCGGGTCCGGAGCAGTACTTC; CDR3 protein: CASSFSGPEQYF
D gene: TRBD2; J gene: TRBJ2-5; clone size: once; V gene: TRBV4-1; CDR3 DNA: TGCGCCAGCAGCCAAACAACGGGGGGGCCTAGGAGAGAGACCCAGTACTTC; CDR3 protein: CASSQTTGGPRRETQYF
D gene: -; J gene: TRBJ1-1; clone size: many; V gene: TRBV10-3; CDR3 DNA: TGTGCCATTTCGGGACAACAGAACACTGAAGCTTTCTTT; CDR3 protein: CAISGQQNTEAFF
D gene: -; J gene: TRBJ1-4; clone size: -; V gene: TRBV7-2; CDR3 DNA: TGTGCCAGCAGCTTAACAGCCGGGACCTTTGAAAAACTGTTTTTT; CDR3 protein: CASSLTAGTFEKLFF
D gene: -; J gene: TRBJ2-7; clone size: few; V gene: TRBV5-5; CDR3 DNA: TGTGCCAGCAGCTTGGGGGTTCCCTACGAGCAGTACTTC; CDR3 protein: CASSLGVPYEQYF
D gene: TRBD2; J gene: TRBJ2-1; clone size: many; V gene: TRBV12-3/TRBV12-4; CDR3 DNA: TGTGCCAGCAGTTTTTCGGGGGGGCCGGATGAGCAGTTCTTC; CDR3 protein: CASSFSGGPDEQFF
D gene: TRBD2; J gene: TRBJ2-3; clone size: few; V gene: TRBV7-3; CDR3 DNA: TGTGCCAGCAGCTTATGGGCTAGCGGGATGGGCACAGATACGCAGTATTTT; CDR3 protein: CASSLWASGMGTDTQYF
D gene: -; J gene: TRBJ2-4; clone size: -; V gene: TRBV4-3; CDR3 DNA: TGCGCCAGCAGCCATTCAGGGGGCACGGGGCTAGCGGGCAACAAAAACATTCAGTACTTC; CDR3 protein: CASSHSGGTGLAGNKNIQYF
D gene: -; J gene: TRBJ1-1; clone size: many; V gene: TRBV28; CDR3 DNA: TGTGCCAGCAGTGGGGGGAGGACTGAAGCTTTCTTT; CDR3 protein: CASSGGRTEAFF
D gene: -; J gene: TRBJ1-5; clone size: -; V gene: TRBV19; CDR3 DNA: TGTGCCAGTAGTAGGGTGAATAATCAGCCCCAGCATTTT; CDR3 protein: CASSRVNNQPQHF
D gene: -; J gene: TRBJ1-5; clone size: few; V gene: TRBV6-2/TRBV6-3; CDR3 DNA: TGTGCCAGCAGGATCACAGGGTTGGGCAATCAGCCCCAGCATTTT; CDR3 protein: CASRITGLGNQPQHF
D gene: -; J gene: TRBJ2-7; clone size: -; V gene: TRBV9; CDR3 DNA: TGTGCCAGCAGCGACGGGCAGGGTCTCTACGAGCAGTACTTC; CDR3 protein: CASSDGQGLYEQYF
D gene: -; J gene: TRBJ1-3; clone size: few; V gene: TRBV20-1; CDR3 DNA: TGCAGTGCTAGGACCGGTGGAAACACCATATATTTT; CDR3 protein: CSARTGGNTIYF
D gene: -; J gene: TRBJ2-7; clone size: few; V gene: TRBV27; CDR3 DNA: TGTGCCAGCAGGCCTGGCGGAAACTACGAGCAGTACTTC; CDR3 protein: CASRPGGNYEQYF
D gene: -; J gene: TRBJ2-3; clone size: -; V gene: TRBV6-4; CDR3 DNA: TGTGCCAGCAGTGACCGGGGTGGCGAGACAGATACGCAGTATTTT; CDR3 protein: CASSDRGGETDTQYF
D gene: TRBD1; J gene: TRBJ1-4; clone size: -; V gene: TRBV5-4; CDR3 DNA: TGTGCCAGCAGCTTGGACCCGGGACAGACGGGTGAAAAACTGTTTTTT; CDR3 protein: CASSLDPGQTGEKLFF
D gene: TRBD1; J gene: TRBJ2-7; clone size: many; V gene: TRBV7-9; CDR3 DNA: TGTGCCAGCAGCTCACAAACCGGGACAGGGCCCTACGAGCAGTACTTC; CDR3 protein: CASSSQTGTGPYEQYF
D gene: -; J gene: TRBJ2-5; clone size: -; V gene: TRBV20-1; CDR3 DNA: TGCAGTGCTAGAGATCTTCTTGGGCTAGCTGAGTACCAAGAGACCCAGTACTTC; CDR3 protein: CSARDLLGLAEYQETQYF
D gene: -; J gene: TRBJ2-1; clone size: many; V gene: TRBV29-1; CDR3 DNA: TGCAGCGTCGGAGGGCTCTACAATGAGCAGTTCTTC; CDR3 protein: CSVGGLYNEQFF
D gene: TRBD2; J gene: TRBJ2-3; clone size: many; V gene: TRBV20-1; CDR3 DNA: TGCAGTGCTAGAGGACTAGCGGGGACCACAGATACGCAGTATTTT; CDR3 protein: CSARGLAGTTDTQYF
D gene: TRBD2; J gene: TRBJ2-3; clone size: many; V gene: TRBV7-6; CDR3 DNA: TGTGCCAGCAGCACAGCGGGACTAGTCGCGACAGATACGCAGTATTTT; CDR3 protein: CASSTAGLVATDTQYF
D gene: -; J gene: TRBJ2-5; clone size: -; V gene: TRBV2; CDR3 DNA: TGTGCCAGCAGTGAAGTGGGAGATAAGACCCAGTACTTC; CDR3 protein: CASSEVGDKTQYF
D gene: TRBD2; J gene: TRBJ2-5; clone size: few; V gene: TRBV11-2; CDR3 DNA: TGTGCCAGCAGCCAGACTAGCGGGGGGGCGGGTGAGACCCAGTACTTC; CDR3 protein: CASSQTSGGAGETQYF
D gene: TRBD1; J gene: TRBJ2-7; clone size: -; V gene: TRBV7-2; CDR3 DNA: TGTGCCAGCAGTATCGGACAGGGTAATTTCTACGAGCAGTACTTC; CDR3 protein: CASSIGQGNFYEQYF
D gene: -; J gene: TRBJ2-2; clone size: -; V gene: TRBV5-1; CDR3 DNA: TGCGCCAGCAGCTCGGGCGCGCGGCGGGACACCGGGGAGCTGTTTTTT; CDR3 protein: CASSSGARRDTGELFF
D gene: -; J gene: TRBJ1-1; clone size: few; V gene: TRBV5-1; CDR3 DNA: TGCGCCAGCAGACTTGCGAACACTGAAGCTTTCTTT; CDR3 protein: CASRLANTEAFF
D gene: -; J gene: TRBJ1-5; clone size: few; V gene: TRBV6-1; CDR3 DNA: TGTGCCAGCATTCTGTCAGGGGCCGGGCGCAATCAGCCCCAGCATTTT; CDR3 protein: CASILSGAGRNQPQHF
D gene: -; J gene: TRBJ2-2; clone size: -; V gene: TRBV29-1; CDR3 DNA: TGCAGCGTTGATACAAGGGAAACCGGGGAGCTGTTTTTT; CDR3 protein: CSVDTRETGELFF
D gene: TRBD1; J gene: TRBJ1-2; clone size: few; V gene: TRBV29-1; CDR3 DNA: TGCAGCGTTGACCCGGGACAGGGGTATCATGGCTACACCTTC; CDR3 protein: CSVDPGQGYHGYTF
D gene: -; J gene: TRBJ1-1; clone size: -; V gene: TRBV18; CDR3 DNA: TGTGCCAGCTCACCCCCTGGAGAGGGGAGACGGACTGAAGCTTTCTTT; CDR3 protein: CASSPPGEGRRTEAFF
D gene: -; J gene: TRBJ2-7; clone size: -; V gene: TRBV20-1; CDR3 DNA: TGCAGTGCTAGAGGATCCAGCGGATATTACGAGCAGTACTTC; CDR3 protein: CSARGSSGYYEQYF
D gene: -; J gene: TRBJ2-3; clone size: -; V gene: TRBV28; CDR3 DNA: TGTGCCAGCAGTTTATGGGCCAGGGGCACAGATACGCAGTATTTT; CDR3 protein: CASSLWARGTDTQYF
D gene: -; J gene: TRBJ2-2; clone size: -; V gene: TRBV7-2; CDR3 DNA: TGTGCCAGCAGCTTATCCGCGGCTGGGACCGGGGAGCTGTTTTTT; CDR3 protein: CASSLSAAGTGELFF
D gene: -; J gene: TRBJ2-4; clone size: -; V gene: TRBV27; CDR3 DNA: TGTGCCAGCAGTCCCCTTCTGGGACTAGCCAAAAACATTCAGTACTTC; CDR3 protein: CASSPLLGLAKNIQYF
D gene: -; J gene: TRBJ1-3; clone size: -; V gene: TRBV10-3; CDR3 DNA: TGTGCCATCATCACCTCTGGAAACACCATATATTTT; CDR3 protein: CAIITSGNTIYF
D gene: TRBD1; J gene: TRBJ1-2; clone size: few; V gene: TRBV5-1; CDR3 DNA: TGCGCCAGCAGCTTGGAAGGACAGGGGTACTATGGCTACACCTTC; CDR3 protein: CASSLEGQGYYGYTF
D gene: TRBD1; J gene: TRBJ1-1; clone size: -; V gene: TRBV20-1; CDR3 DNA: TGCAGTGCTAGAGATCTCGACAGGGGGAACACTGAAGCTTTCTTT; CDR3 protein: CSARDLDRGNTEAFF
D gene: TRBD2; J gene: TRBJ2-7; clone size: -; V gene: TRBV5-1; CDR3 DNA: TGCGCCAGCAGCCCTCGGACTAGCGGGGCCCACGAGCAGTACTTC; CDR3 protein: CASSPRTSGAHEQYF
D gene: -; J gene: TRBJ2-2; clone size: -; V gene: TRBV5-1; CDR3 DNA: TGCGCCAGCAGCTTGGTGGGTAGCGCAGACACCGGGGAGCTGTTTTTT; CDR3 protein: CASSLVGSADTGELFF
D gene: -; J gene: TRBJ2-5; clone size: few; V gene: TRBV7-2; CDR3 DNA: TGTGCCAGCAGCCAACGACAAGGATACCAAGAGACCCAGTACTTC; CDR3 protein: CASSQRQGYQETQYF
D gene: -; J gene: TRBJ1-2; clone size: few; V gene: TRBV29-1; CDR3 DNA: TGCAGCTTCGCGTCCGCACTTAACTATGGCTACACCTTC; CDR3 protein: CSFASALNYGYTF
D gene: -; J gene: TRBJ2-2; clone size: few; V gene: TRBV29-1; CDR3 DNA: TGCAGCGCCGAGGTGGACACCTCGAACACCGGGGAGCTGTTTTTT; CDR3 protein: CSAEVDTSNTGELFF
D gene: -; J gene: TRBJ1-1; clone size: few; V gene: TRBV20-1; CDR3 DNA: TGCAGTGCTAGAGTACAAAACACTGAAGCTTTCTTT; CDR3 protein: CSARVQNTEAFF